Following are 6 T cell receptor beta chains from one sample sequenced in a study of a mutant IDH1 vaccine in newly diagnosed glioma. Their antigen targets remain unknown. Time point noted: week 35, safety follow-up. Doses consisted of 300 ug of mutant IDH1 20-mer peptide each, paired with topical imiquimod. TCRdb's copy holds only in-frame clones and misses some; the assay was immunoSEQ multiplex PCR. The sample contains tens of thousands of clones, approximately 90% of which appear only once. Material: PBMCs, obtained from a glioma patient whose treatment included an IDH1 peptide vaccine. Receptors were obtained from a middle-aged woman with glioma.

This clone was counted between two and nine times. V gene TRBV6-4 combines with J gene TRBJ1-2; the match to TRBD1 covers 8 bases. Germline V gene lookup returns CDR1 MRHNA and CDR2 SNTAGT. The ends lost 4 bases at V and 4 bases at J; junction bases unmatched: 17. The CDR3 consists of 18 residues. CDR3 region: CASSAFGSGQGKIYGYTF. DNA for the CDR3: TGTGCCAGCAGTGCATTCGGAAGCGGACAGGGAAAGATCTATGGCTACACCTTC.

The CDR3 DNA reads TGCAGCGTTGAACTAGCTAGCACAGATACGCAGTATTTT. Translated: CSVELASTDTQYF. The rearrangement uses TRBV29-1 and TRBJ2-3; a weak D match, TRBD2 (5 bases). V was clipped by 2 bases and J by 0 bases, with 6 bases between them. Germline lookup yields CDR1 SQVTM and CDR2 ANQGSEA. The CDR3 extends over 13 amino acids.

The CDR3 protein is CASSHDSIRTEAFF. In DNA, the CDR3 is TGTGCCAGCAGCCATGACAGCATTCGGACTGAAGCTTTCTTT. The gene calls are TRBV2 and TRBJ1-1; D possibly corresponds to TRBD1 (5 bases). Trimming removed 6 bases from V and 5 bases from J, with 16 bases in between. Germline V gives CDR1 SNHLY, CDR2 FYNNEI. This CDR3 region has 14 residues.

V and J are TRBV29-1 and TRBJ1-3, with D possibly being TRBD1 (6 bases). Trimming removed 5 bases from V and 4 bases from J, with 15 bases in between. This CDR3 has 14 residues. The germline V gene encodes CDR1 SQVTM and CDR2 ANQGSEA. The CDR3: CSVSPRGLGNTIYF. The CDR3 DNA sequence: TGCAGCGTTTCGCCCCGGGGGCTCGGAAACACCATATATTTT.

This sequence joins TRBV14 and TRBJ1-1; D is ambiguous. The V end was cut by 4 bases, the J end by 11 bases, with 20 bases between. Per germline, CDR1 SGHDN and CDR2 FVKESK. CDR3 size: 14 residues. The CDR3 DNA sequence: TGTGCCAGCAGCCGCTTGTCCGGACTTAACTACGCTTTCTTT. Protein sequence: CASSRLSGLNYAFF.

The chain recombines TRBV19 with TRBJ2-2; weak D call: TRBD1 (6 bases). The CDR3 runs to 13 residues. Germline V gives CDR1 LNHDA, CDR2 SQIVND (reference sequence). V was clipped by 6 bases and J by 8 bases, with 13 bases between them. CDR3 in amino acids: CASRTQGSGELFF. The CDR3 coding sequence is TGTGCCAGTAGAACACAGGGTTCTGGGGAGCTGTTTTTT.